The 22 T cell receptor beta chains listed next were all sequenced from one sample in a study of cytomegalovirus exposure and HLA in healthy donors. PCR amplification relied on 60 Vbeta primers (plus 13 Jbeta primers). TCRdb's table, derived via immunoSEQ multiplex PCR, lists solely in-frame clones and lacks some. The table has about 270,000 clones, roughly 85% seen once. The sample comprised PBMCs. The receptors stem from a man in his forties or fifties in good health and CMV-seropositive.

This clone has a single count. The J gene is TRBJ2-7, the V gene TRBV19, with 7 bases that match TRBD2. The CDR3 is made up of 13 amino acids. J was trimmed by 0 bases and V by 6 bases; bases with no gene match: 2. Germline V gene sequence: CDR1 LNHDA, CDR2 SQIVND (reference sequence). The CDR3 nucleotides are TGTGCCAGTAGCAGCGGGATCTCCTACGAGCAGTACTTC. Translated, it gives CASSSGISYEQYF.

V and J are TRBV19 and TRBJ2-3; TRBD2 agrees at 9 bases. From germline, CDR1 is LNHDA and CDR2 SQIVND (reference sequence). V trimming: 2 bases; J trimming: 6 bases; junction bases outside the gene matches: 12. The CDR3 length is 17 residues. In nucleotides, the CDR3 is TGTGCCAGTAGTATAATCCGGGCCGGCGGGAGGGCCGATACGCAGTATTTT. Translating gives CASSIIRAGGRADTQYF. The entire variable domain, with the rest obtained from reference TRBV19 and TRBJ2-3, is as follows: DGGITQSPKYLFRKEGQNVTLSCEQNLNHDAMYWYRQDPGQGLRLIYYSQIVNDFQKGDIAEGYSVSREKKESFPLTVTSAQKNPTAFYLCASSIIRAGGRADTQYFGPGTRLTVL.

The chain links TRBV27 to TRBJ2-2; TRBD1 might be the D (5 bases). The CDR3 extends over 13 amino acids. V lost 6 bases to trimming and J lost 6 bases, with 11 bases between them. Germline CDR1 reads MNHEY; CDR2 reads SMNVEV (reference sequence). Here the CDR3 reads CASRVQTAGELFF. The CDR3 DNA reads TGTGCCAGCAGGGTACAGACAGCCGGGGAGCTGTTTTTT.

The chain links TRBV4-1 to TRBJ2-1; a possible D gene is TRBD1 (6 bases). Per the germline V gene, CDR1 is MGHRA and CDR2 is YSYEKL. The CDR3 runs 15 residues. The V and J ends lost 2 bases and 6 bases respectively, with 14 bases between them. CDR3 nucleotide sequence: TGCGCCAGCAGCCAACCGTTGGTCAGGGGCAATGAGCAGTTCTTC. Its protein product is CASSQPLVRGNEQFF.

CDR3 in DNA: TGTGCCAGCAGCTTATTGGCAGGGGACGGGGAGCTGTTTTTT. Protein sequence: CASSLLAGDGELFF. V and J are TRBV11-3 and TRBJ2-2, with D perhaps TRBD1 (6 bases). Trimming took off 2 bases at V and 7 bases at J, with 11 bases between the two ends. This CDR3 has 14 residues. Germline CDR1 reads SGHNT; CDR2 reads YENEEA.

The gene calls are TRBV7-2 and TRBJ2-3; a weak D match, TRBD1 (6 bases). The CDR3 runs to 16 residues. Trimming cost V 5 bases and J 2 bases, with 17 bases left between them. Germline V lookup: CDR1 SGHTA, CDR2 FQGNSA. The CDR3 bases are TGTGCCAGCAGCACGATAACAGGGATACTCACAGATACGCAGTATTTT. Translation gives CASSTITGILTDTQYF.

The gene calls are TRBV6-1 and TRBJ1-2; 7 nucleotides agree with TRBD1. Germline V CDR1 and CDR2: MNHNS, SASEGT. V was pared by 0 bases and J by 5 bases, with 6 bases of the junction left unmatched. CDR3 length equals 15 residues. In nucleotides, the CDR3 is TGTGCCAGCAGTGAAGCGGAGGGGGCGGGTTATGGCTACACCTTC. This sequence encodes CASSEAEGAGYGYTF.

The V call is TRBV6-5, the J call TRBJ1-1, with unresolved D. V lost 7 bases to trimming and J lost 5 bases, with 14 bases between them. The CDR3 loop spans 13 amino acids. The germline V gene encodes CDR1 MNHEY and CDR2 SVGAGI. The CDR3 loop is CASNYQGSTEAFF. The DNA for the CDR3 is TGTGCCAGCAATTATCAAGGGAGTACTGAAGCTTTCTTT.

This rearrangement joins TRBV27 to TRBJ2-7, with 9 positions matching TRBD1. The J segment lost 3 bases and the V segment lost 5 bases, leaving 11 bases of the junction unmatched. The CDR3 spans 16 residues. CDR1 is MNHEY, CDR2 SMNVEV, per germline (reference sequence). The CDR3 DNA is TGTGCCAGCAGTGGACTTGCCGGGACAGGGTTCTACGAGCAGTACTTC. Encoded protein: CASSGLAGTGFYEQYF.

The rearrangement links TRBV11-2 to TRBJ2-7; TRBD1 matches 9 bases. The ends lost 5 bases at V and 4 bases at J; junction bases unmatched: 12. The CDR3 length is 16 residues. Looked up from germline, CDR1 is SGHAT and CDR2 is FQNNGV. The DNA of the CDR3 is TGTGCCAGCAGCCTCCGCGGGGACAGGGTGGGGTACGAGCAGTACTTC. Protein sequence: CASSLRGDRVGYEQYF.

The chain uses TRBV2 and TRBJ2-5; D possibly corresponds to TRBD2 (6 bases). The closer fit of TRBJ2-7 to the DNA end suggests the J call may be wrong. Germline-derived CDR1 and CDR2 are SNHLY and FYNNEI. The CDR3 extends over 15 amino acids. The CDR3 region is CASSHARGYSYEQYF. The CDR3 DNA sequence: TGTGCCAGCAGCCATGCACGGGGGTACTCCTACGAGCAGTACTTC.

The chain employs TRBV11-2 and TRBJ2-1; 11 nucleotides match TRBD2. The CDR3 spans 16 residues. V dropped 4 bases and J dropped 4; count of bases not matched to a gene: 6. The V gene's germline CDR1 is SGHAT and CDR2 FQNNGV. CDR3 DNA sequence: TGTGCCAGCAGCTCAAGACTAGCGGGATCTTACAATGAGCAGTTCTTC. The encoded protein is CASSSRLAGSYNEQFF.

V usage is TRBV28 and J usage is TRBJ2-2, with 14 nucleotides matching TRBD2. J was trimmed by 5 bases and V by 5 bases; bases with no gene match: 4. Germline V gene sequence: CDR1 MDHEN, CDR2 SYDVKM. This CDR3 comprises 16 residues. CDR3 DNA sequence: TGTGCCAGCAGTCCACGACTAGCGGGAGGGACCGGGGAGCTGTTTTTT. This codes for CASSPRLAGGTGELFF.

This chain joins TRBV28 and TRBJ2-1, with 8 positions matching TRBD1. Per germline, CDR1 MDHEN and CDR2 SYDVKM. V was clipped by 4 bases and J by 1 base; unmatched bases: 0. This CDR3 is built from 14 residues. The CDR3 region has the DNA TGTGCCAGCAGTTGGACAGGGTCCTACAATGAGCAGTTCTTC. Translating gives CASSWTGSYNEQFF. The full variable domain, rest sourced from reference TRBV28 and TRBJ2-1, is DVKVTQSSRYLVKRTGEKVFLECVQDMDHENMFWYRQDPGLGLRLIYFSYDVKMKEKGDIPEGYSVSREKKERFSLILESASTNQTSMYLCASSWTGSYNEQFFGPGTRLTVL.

CDR3: CASRIQGGHFGELFF. Here the CDR3 DNA reads TGTGCCAGCAGAATACAGGGGGGCCACTTCGGGGAGCTGTTTTTT. This chain links TRBV2 with TRBJ2-2; 8 bases fit TRBD1. Per the germline V gene, CDR1 is SNHLY and CDR2 is FYNNEI. J was trimmed by 7 bases and V by 6 bases; bases with no gene match: 10. The CDR3 spans 15 residues.

The genes are TRBV5-1 and TRBJ2-1, with 10 bases that match TRBD1. Germline CDR1 and CDR2: SGHRS and YFSETQ. This CDR3 has 18 residues. The junction had 10 bases not matched to a gene; V was cut back by 4 bases and J by 0 bases. CDR3 in amino acids: CASSPSGTGVSSYNEQFF. DNA for the CDR3: TGCGCCAGCAGCCCCTCCGGGACAGGGGTCAGCTCCTACAATGAGCAGTTCTTC.

CDR3 sequence (DNA): TGTGCCAGTAGTATGACTAGCGGCCCCGGGGAGCTGTTTTTT. It specifies CASSMTSGPGELFF. The chain has TRBV19 and TRBJ2-2, with 9 bases that match TRBD2. The CDR3 is made up of 14 amino acids. Germline V gene data show CDR1 as LNHDA and CDR2 as SQIVND (reference sequence). The ends lost 3 bases at V and 6 bases at J; junction bases unmatched: 2.

Only one count was recorded for this clone. The rearrangement uses TRBV28 and TRBJ2-7; unclear D gene. CDR1 is MDHEN, CDR2 SYDVKM, per germline. The CDR3 is 16 amino acids. The V and J ends lost 1 base and 2 bases respectively, with 15 bases between them. This CDR3 reads CASSLSTSDNPYEQYF. In nucleotides, the CDR3 is TGTGCCAGCAGTTTATCCACGTCTGACAATCCCTACGAGCAGTACTTC.

The chain recombines TRBV14 with TRBJ2-1; TRBD1 matches 8 bases. CDR3 length: 14 amino acids. Unmatched junction bases numbered 6, after V lost 3 bases and J lost 8 bases. CDR1 is SGHDN and CDR2 is FVKESK in the germline V gene. The CDR3 DNA reads TGTGCCAGCAGCCATTGGACAGGGTCTTATGAGCAGTTCTTC. Protein: CASSHWTGSYEQFF.

This chain joins TRBV18 and TRBJ2-1; tentative D call: TRBD2 (8 bases). Germline CDR1 reads KGHSH; CDR2 reads LQKENI. Trimming pared 4 bases from V and 12 bases from J, leaving 34 bases between. CDR3 length: 19 residues. CDR3 sequence reads: CASSLTGTASGRRRGWQFF. CDR3 DNA sequence: TGTGCCAGCTCACTAACCGGGACAGCCAGCGGGAGAAGACGAGGGTGGCAGTTCTTC.

The J gene is TRBJ1-2, the V gene TRBV5-4, with D uncertain. V lost 1 base to trimming and J lost 9 bases, with 10 bases between them. The germline V gene has CDR1 SGHNT and CDR2 YYREEE (reference sequence). The CDR3 covers 12 residues. The CDR3 protein is CASSLRDPRYTF. DNA for the CDR3: TGTGCCAGCAGCTTGCGGGATCCTCGCTACACCTTC.

CDR3 in DNA: TGTGCCAGCAGCAGTACAGGGGGCACGGATCAGCCCCAGCATTTT. Encoded protein: CASSSTGGTDQPQHF. V gene TRBV11-2 combines with J gene TRBJ1-5, with 9 bases identical to TRBD1. In germline, CDR1 is SGHAT, CDR2 FQNNGV. With V trimmed by 5 bases and J by 5 bases, 7 bases remained unmatched. The CDR3 is 15 residues long.